Below are 19 T cell receptor beta chains sequenced from a single sample in a study of human T cells and chemical hapten exposure. TCRdb fed the RACE reads into MiXCR, producing one record per CDR3 protein. The profile shows some 89,000 distinct CDR3 sequences, less than 35% of them singletons. Time point specified: patch test 3, about 24 weeks after DPC sensitization. Treatment reported: therapeutic diphenylcyclopropenone sensitization with weekly scalp DPC. Sequenced here: whole blood, sampled in connection with sensitization to the hapten diphenylcyclopropenone (DPC). These receptors all stem from a man aged 35-49 years with alopecia areata. Some clones in this sample may be carry-over from other donors' samples.

The rearrangement links TRBV10-3 to TRBJ2-7, with 9 positions matching TRBD1. Trimming cost V 3 bases and J 3 bases; bases outside gene matches: 9. CDR3 length: 16 residues. Germline V gives CDR1 ENHRY, CDR2 SYGVKD. In DNA form, the CDR3 reads TGTGCCATCAGTGAAAAGCCGGGACAGGGAGGCTACGAGCAGTACTTC. Its translation: CAISEKPGQGGYEQYF.

The rearrangement links TRBV28 to TRBJ1-1; D is undetermined. Looked up from germline, CDR1 is MDHEN and CDR2 is SYDVKM. Trimming stripped 3 bases from V and 5 bases from J, with 7 bases between. The length of the CDR3 is 12 residues. The CDR3 loop reads CASSLVLTEAFF. In nucleotides, the CDR3 is TGTGCCAGCAGTTTGGTCCTTACTGAAGCTTTCTTT.

This clonotype has just a few counts. V usage is TRBV3-1 and J usage is TRBJ2-7; D may be TRBD2 (6 bases). The CDR3 is 12 residues long. The germline V and J ends were trimmed by 1 base and 7 bases, with 8 bases remaining between them. CDR1 and CDR2 (germline): LGHDT, YNNKEL (reference sequence). CDR3 amino acids: CASSQGGREQYF. CDR3 nucleotides: TGTGCCAGCAGCCAAGGGGGGAGGGAGCAGTACTTC.

V gene TRBV4-2 combines with J gene TRBJ1-1, with D maybe TRBD1 (5 bases). Trimming pared 4 bases from V and 5 bases from J, leaving 17 bases between. The CDR3 loop spans 15 amino acids. The germline V gene encodes CDR1 LGHNA and CDR2 YNFKEQ. DNA for the CDR3: TGTGCCAGCAGCCCCGGCCAGGGAGGGAAAACTGAAGCTTTCTTT. Its protein is CASSPGQGGKTEAFF.

The rearrangement links TRBV7-9 to TRBJ1-1; D call uncertain. CDR1 and CDR2 (germline): SEHNR, FQNEAQ (reference sequence). This CDR3 is 13 amino acids long. Trimming removed 6 bases at V and 4 bases at J, with 12 bases between. CDR3 DNA: TGTGCCAGCAGTGTAGGCCGGGTCACTGAAGCTTTCTTT. It specifies CASSVGRVTEAFF.

J is TRBJ2-6 and V is TRBV20-1; D ambiguous. The CDR3 runs 17 residues. The ends were cut back, 1 base at V and 2 bases at J, with 15 bases in the middle. Germline CDR1 and CDR2: DFQATT and SNEGSKA (reference sequence). The CDR3 loop reads CSARGIRPTAGANVLTF. DNA of the CDR3: TGCAGTGCTAGAGGGATCCGACCCACCGCTGGGGCCAACGTCCTGACTTTC.

This rearrangement joins TRBV7-9 to TRBJ1-1; perhaps TRBD1 as D (5 bases). The V gene lost 5 bases and the J gene lost 3 bases, with 16 bases spanning the gap. There are 15 residues in the CDR3. Germline CDR1 SEHNR, CDR2 FQNEAQ (reference sequence). CDR3 sequence: CASSPTQGRDTEAFF. CDR3 nucleotide sequence: TGTGCCAGCAGCCCAACGCAGGGACGGGACACTGAAGCTTTCTTT.

This chain links TRBV6-6 with TRBJ1-5; 9 bases match TRBD1. The CDR3 loop spans 13 amino acids. The germline V gene encodes CDR1 MNHNY and CDR2 SVGAGI (reference sequence). The junction had 2 bases not matched to a gene; V was cut back by 8 bases and J by 3 bases. CDR3: CASGQGNNQPQHF. The DNA of the CDR3 is TGTGCCAGCGGACAGGGGAACAATCAGCCCCAGCATTTT.

The sample holds a few counts of this clonotype. The chain is built from TRBV5-5 and TRBJ2-5; 7 positions agree with TRBD1. Germline V gene sequence: CDR1 SGHKS, CDR2 YYEKEE (reference sequence). This CDR3 is 16 amino acids long. V shed 3 bases and J 1 base; nucleotides not matched to a gene: 9. CDR3 coding DNA: TGTGCCAGCAGCTGGGTTGAAGGGGGCGGCCAAGAGACCCAGTACTTC. It encodes CASSWVEGGGQETQYF.

The chain is built from TRBV20-1 and TRBJ1-5; 7 bases are a match to TRBD1. This CDR3 has 14 residues. V was pared by 6 bases and J by 2 bases, with 7 bases of the junction left unmatched. From germline, CDR1 is DFQATT and CDR2 SNEGSKA (reference sequence). The chain's CDR3 is CSATLTGGNQPQHF. The CDR3, as DNA: TGCAGTGCCACCCTAACAGGGGGCAATCAGCCCCAGCATTTT.

The chain links TRBV5-6 to TRBJ2-3; D gene uncertain. The CDR3 covers 15 residues. Between the trimmed V and J ends, which lost 6 bases and 1 base, there was a span of 15 bases. CDR1 is SGHDT and CDR2 is YYEEEE in the germline V gene. CDR3 bases: TGTGCCAGCACCTCGCCGCGCGTCGGCACAGATACGCAGTATTTT. Amino acids: CASTSPRVGTDTQYF.

J is TRBJ1-5 and V is TRBV27; unclear D gene. CDR1 MNHEY and CDR2 SMNVEV come from the germline V gene (reference sequence). V was pared by 10 bases and J by 12 bases, with 13 bases between. The CDR3 loop spans 10 amino acids. This CDR3 is CATRRGGQHF. The CDR3 DNA reads TGTGCCACCAGACGTGGAGGCCAGCATTTT.

The chain couples TRBV28 to TRBJ2-7, with D possibly being TRBD2 (5 bases). The CDR3 length is 14 residues. Germline lookup yields CDR1 MDHEN and CDR2 SYDVKM. Trimming left V 4 bases short and J 1 base short, with 11 bases between. Here the CDR3 reads CASSSPGVSYEQYF. CDR3 in DNA: TGTGCCAGCAGTTCCCCCGGGGTATCCTACGAGCAGTACTTC.

The sample holds a few counts of this clonotype. CDR3 protein: CSAAPMGTREETQYF. As DNA, the CDR3 is TGCAGTGCTGCCCCGATGGGGACAAGAGAAGAGACCCAGTACTTC. J is TRBJ2-5 and V is TRBV20-1; D is perhaps TRBD1 (6 bases). V lost 5 bases to trimming and J lost 3 bases, with 19 bases between them. CDR1 is DFQATT and CDR2 is SNEGSKA in the germline V gene (reference sequence). The CDR3 totals 15 residues.

The CDR3 here is CASRPGTARTQYF. The CDR3 coding sequence is TGTGCCAGTCGCCCCGGGACCGCCCGGACCCAGTACTTC. This chain joins TRBV2 and TRBJ2-5; tentatively, D is TRBD1 or TRBD2 (5 bases each). CDR1 SNHLY and CDR2 FYNNEI come from the germline V gene. V shed 9 bases and J shed 7 bases, with 18 bases lying between them. This CDR3 has 13 amino acids.

This clonotype has more than one count but fewer than ten. V usage is TRBV10-2 and J usage is TRBJ1-1, with 10 bases matching TRBD1. V dropped 3 bases and J dropped 4; count of bases not matched to a gene: 8. Per the germline V gene, CDR1 is WSHSY and CDR2 is SAAADI. The CDR3 runs 16 residues. In nucleotides, the CDR3 is TGCGCCAGCAGTGATGCGGGACAGGGGATCTTCACTGAAGCTTTCTTT. This codes for CASSDAGQGIFTEAFF.

The genes are TRBV12-3 or TRBV12-4 and TRBJ2-5, with 7 bases aligning to TRBD1. V lost 5 bases to trimming and J lost 6 bases; unmatched junction nucleotides: 9. The CDR3 has 14 amino acids. The CDR3 DNA follows: TGTGCCAGCAGTCAGAACAGGGGTTTGAAGACCCAGTACTTC. This gives the protein CASSQNRGLKTQYF.

The chain joins TRBV20-1 to TRBJ2-7; the match to TRBD2 covers 14 bases. With 6 bases clipped from V and 2 bases from J, the junction kept 3 bases outside the gene matches. Looked up from germline, CDR1 is DFQATT and CDR2 is SNEGSKA (reference sequence). The CDR3 has 14 residues. The CDR3 DNA reads as TGCAGTGCCGGGACTAGCGGGGGAGCCTACGAGCAGTACTTC. It codes for CSAGTSGGAYEQYF.

The J gene is TRBJ1-5, the V gene TRBV20-1, with TRBD1 identical over 9 bases. Germline V lookup: CDR1 DFQATT, CDR2 SNEGSKA (reference sequence). The CDR3 is 16 residues long. Trimming removed 0 bases from V and 7 bases from J; junction bases left unmatched: 10. This chain's CDR3 is CSARDHGQGIRQPQHF. CDR3 coding DNA: TGCAGTGCTAGAGATCACGGACAGGGGATCCGCCAGCCCCAGCATTTT.